Listed below are T cell receptor beta chains from one sample, sequenced in a study of human T cells and chemical hapten exposure. TCRdb processed the RACE reads anew with MiXCR; each CDR3 protein has one entry. The sample shows some 49,000 distinct CDR3 sequences, around 9% of them seen only once. The sample in question was whole blood, obtained in connection with sensitization to the hapten diphenylcyclopropenone (DPC). These receptors were collected from a woman between 45 and 60 years old with alopecia areata. Some clones in this sample may be carry-over from other donors' samples. Each CDR3 is given with its conserved first and last residue. The D gene is left open where the match is weak. The size entry gives how often the clone was seen (once, few, many) or a class if it is expanded.

CASSLTAEGADTQYF | TGTGCCAGCAGTTTAACGGCGGAGGGGGCAGATACGCAGTATTTT | TRBJ2-3 | many | TRBV12-3/TRBV12-4 | .
CASREENLAGVTGELFF | TGTGCCAGCAGAGAAGAGAATTTGGCGGGAGTAACCGGGGAGCTGTTTTTT | TRBJ2-2 | many | TRBV11-2 | TRBD2
CASSPGTGASPAGANVLTF | TGTGCCAGCAGTCCCGGGACAGGGGCTTCCCCAGCTGGGGCCAACGTCCTGACTTTC | TRBJ2-6 | many | TRBV7-9 | TRBD1
CASSFLKNEQFF | TGTGCCAGCAGTTTTTTGAAGAATGAGCAGTTCTTC | TRBJ2-1 | many | TRBV28 | .
CASSLGLRGQRSGNTIYF | TGTGCCAGCAGCTTAGGTCTAAGGGGACAGCGCTCTGGAAACACCATATATTTT | TRBJ1-3 | many | TRBV7-8 | TRBD1
CASSFNRGDTEAFF | TGTGCCAGCAGCTTTAACAGGGGGGACACTGAAGCTTTCTTT | TRBJ1-1 | many | TRBV5-6 | TRBD1
CSARGALRREGSYNEQFF | TGCAGTGCTAGGGGGGCACTCCGGCGGGAGGGGTCCTACAATGAGCAGTTCTTC | TRBJ2-1 | many | TRBV20-1 | TRBD2
CSARLERRGENYGYTF | TGCAGCGCCCGGCTTGAAAGACGAGGAGAGAACTATGGCTACACCTTC | TRBJ1-2 | few | TRBV29-1 | .
CASSDRDRGSSGANVLTF | TGTGCCAGCAGCGACCGGGACAGGGGGTCCTCTGGGGCCAACGTCCTGACTTTC | TRBJ2-6 | many | TRBV7-2 | TRBD1
CASRLGQGEKLFF | TGTGCCAGCAGGTTGGGACAGGGGGAAAAACTGTTTTTT | TRBJ1-4 | many | TRBV7-9 | TRBD1
CASSLIDYPGELSDNEQFF | TGTGCCAGCAGCTTAATCGACTACCCGGGAGAGTTGTCCGACAATGAGCAGTTCTTC | TRBJ2-1 | many | TRBV7-6 | .
CASGSPASVVDEQFF | TGTGCCAGCGGCTCCCCCGCTAGCGTGGTAGATGAGCAGTTCTTC | TRBJ2-1 | many | TRBV6-5 | .
CASSTIDQGAENTEAFF | TGTGCCAGCAGCACGATCGATCAGGGAGCCGAGAACACTGAAGCTTTCTTT | TRBJ1-1 | many | TRBV28 | .